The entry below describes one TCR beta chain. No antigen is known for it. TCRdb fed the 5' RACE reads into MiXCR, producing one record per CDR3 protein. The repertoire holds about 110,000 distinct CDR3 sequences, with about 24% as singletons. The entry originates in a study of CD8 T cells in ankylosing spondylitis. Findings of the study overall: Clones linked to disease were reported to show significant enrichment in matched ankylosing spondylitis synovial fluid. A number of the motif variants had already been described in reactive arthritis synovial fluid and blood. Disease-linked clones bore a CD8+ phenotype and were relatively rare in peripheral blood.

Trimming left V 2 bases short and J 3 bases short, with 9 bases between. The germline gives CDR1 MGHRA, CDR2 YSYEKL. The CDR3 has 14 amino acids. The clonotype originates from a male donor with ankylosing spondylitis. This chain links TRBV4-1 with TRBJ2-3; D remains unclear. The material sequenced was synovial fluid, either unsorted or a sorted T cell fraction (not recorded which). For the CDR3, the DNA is TGCGCCAGCAGCCAACTCCGCGGTACAGATACGCAGTATTTT. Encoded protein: CASSQLRGTDTQYF.